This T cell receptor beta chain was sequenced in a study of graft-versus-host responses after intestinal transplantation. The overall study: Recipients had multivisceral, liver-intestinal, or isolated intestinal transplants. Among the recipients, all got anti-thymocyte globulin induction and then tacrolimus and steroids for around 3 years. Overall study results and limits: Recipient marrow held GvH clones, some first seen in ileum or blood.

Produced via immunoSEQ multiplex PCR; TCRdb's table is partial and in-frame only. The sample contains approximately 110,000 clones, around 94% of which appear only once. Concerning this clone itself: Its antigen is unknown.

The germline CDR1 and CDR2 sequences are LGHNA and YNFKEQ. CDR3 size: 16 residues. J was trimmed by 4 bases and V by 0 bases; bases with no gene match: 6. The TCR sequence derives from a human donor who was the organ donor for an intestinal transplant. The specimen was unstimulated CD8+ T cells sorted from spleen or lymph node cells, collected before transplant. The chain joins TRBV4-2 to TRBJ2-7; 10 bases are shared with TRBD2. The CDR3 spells CASSQDDTSGIYEQYF. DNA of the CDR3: TGTGCCAGCAGCCAAGATGATACTAGCGGGATATACGAGCAGTACTTC.